These 16 T cell receptor beta chains originate from one sample sequenced in a study of T cell responses to AZD1222 COVID-19 vaccine (dated by TCRdb to about 2021). In light of the paper, this sample's time point label describes: baseline before first vaccination. Receptors were amplified or captured by the immunoSEQ multiplex PCR assay. TCRdb obtained this table from immuneACCESS and retained in-frame rearrangements with V and J assigned. These tables miss some clones; where compared with another copy, unresolved V genes account for less than half of the shortfall, and the remainder is unexplained. In all, the sample holds 150,000 to 180,000 clones, and more than 75% of those were seen once. The top ten hold 18% of the sample. This specimen consisted of peripheral blood, obtained on day 0 of AZD1222 vaccination. All receptors derive from an adult in good health.

This chain links TRBV28 with TRBJ1-1; D may be TRBD1 (5 bases). CDR1 and CDR2 from the germline V gene are MDHEN and SYDVKM. V shed 6 bases and J shed 6 bases, with 14 bases lying between them. The CDR3 consists of 13 residues. The CDR3 here is CASRGPNPPEAFF. CDR3 bases: TGTGCCAGCAGGGGACCGAATCCCCCTGAAGCTTTCTTT. Filled out from reference TRBV28 and TRBJ1-1, the complete variable domain reads DVKVTQSSRYLVKRTGEKVFLECVQDMDHENMFWYRQDPGLGLRLIYFSYDVKMKEKGDIPEGYSVSREKKERFSLILESASTNQTSMYLCASRGPNPPEAFFGQGTRLTVV.

This chain uses TRBV6-5 with TRBJ1-5, with D perhaps matching TRBD1 (6 bases). The CDR3 consists of 14 residues. Between the trimmed V and J ends, which lost 6 bases and 0 bases, there was a span of 9 bases. Looked up from germline, CDR1 is MNHEY and CDR2 is SVGAGI. CDR3 in DNA: TGTGCCAGCAGCCGGGACATTAGCAATCAGCCCCAGCATTTT. Its translation is CASSRDISNQPQHF.

The genes are TRBV7-9 and TRBJ2-7, with 12 bases fitting TRBD2. This CDR3 region has 17 residues. Trimming removed 2 bases from V and 3 bases from J; junction bases left unmatched: 8. CDR1 is SEHNR and CDR2 is FQNEAQ in the germline V gene (reference sequence). CDR3: CASSLWLAGGIGYEQYF. CDR3 DNA sequence: TGTGCCAGCAGCTTATGGCTAGCGGGGGGGATTGGCTACGAGCAGTACTTC.

The rearrangement links TRBV4-3 to TRBJ1-5; 7 nucleotides line up with TRBD1. J was trimmed by 2 bases and V by 5 bases; bases with no gene match: 6. This CDR3 is built from 15 residues. Germline CDR1 is LGHNA and CDR2 is YSLEER. The CDR3 DNA follows: TGCGCCAGCAGCGCTGAGACAGGGCGCAATCAGCCCCAGCATTTT. It encodes CASSAETGRNQPQHF.

J is TRBJ1-4 and V is TRBV25-1; TRBD1 agrees at 9 bases. Trimming at V came to 1 base and at J to 6 bases, leaving 3 bases not matched to a gene. This CDR3 has 15 residues. CDR1 is MGHDK and CDR2 is SYGVNS in the germline V gene. The CDR3 DNA sequence: TGTGCCAGCAGTGAATCCGGGACAGGGTATGAAAAACTGTTTTTT. Encoded protein: CASSESGTGYEKLFF.

This clone has a single count. The chain joins TRBV4-1 to TRBJ1-4, with no clear D. V was trimmed by 1 base and J by 11 bases, leaving 17 bases between them. CDR3 length: 15 amino acids. Germline assignment: CDR1 MGHRA and CDR2 YSYEKL. CDR3 residues: CASSQVVRYPGKLFF. CDR3 bases: TGCGCCAGCAGCCAAGTGGTTAGGTATCCTGGGAAACTGTTTTTT.

The J gene is TRBJ2-5, the V gene TRBV6-1; D may be TRBD1 or TRBD2 (5 bases each). CDR1 is MNHNS and CDR2 is SASEGT in the germline V gene. The germline V and J ends were trimmed by 1 base and 5 bases, with 23 bases remaining between them. This CDR3 comprises 18 residues. The CDR3 reads CASSEEPGTLSWGETQYF. The CDR3 DNA reads as TGTGCCAGCAGTGAAGAACCGGGCACCCTTTCTTGGGGGGAGACCCAGTACTTC.

Only a few counts were recorded for this clone. The rearrangement uses TRBV7-2 and TRBJ1-5; 9 bases map to TRBD1. Losses at the gene ends were 4 bases for V and 6 bases for J; bases not matched to a gene: 10. This CDR3 is 16 amino acids long. Looked up from germline, CDR1 is SGHTA and CDR2 is FQGNSA. CDR3 nucleotide sequence: TGTGCCAGCAGCTCCGATGACAGGGGGGCTGGTCAGCCCCAGCATTTT. Protein product: CASSSDDRGAGQPQHF.

This chain connects TRBV7-8 to TRBJ1-2; possible D gene TRBD1, 6 bases. With 5 bases removed from V and 6 bases from J, the gap between germline ends came to 19 bases. Germline loops: CDR1 SGHVS, CDR2 FQNEAQ. This CDR3 spans 15 amino acids. CDR3 nucleotides: TGTGCCAGCAGCAGGGGACATCCCGTGGTCCATGGCTACACCTTC. Protein sequence: CASSRGHPVVHGYTF.

The gene calls are TRBV6-5 and TRBJ2-6; D is unresolved. Germline CDR1 is MNHEY and CDR2 is SVGAGI. The CDR3 runs 15 residues. With 7 bases removed from V and 0 bases from J, the gap between germline ends came to 10 bases. CDR3 sequence (DNA): TGTGCCAGCACCGGTTCCAGCTCTGGGGCCAACGTCCTGACTTTC. Residues: CASTGSSSGANVLTF.

The genes are TRBV6-5 and TRBJ1-1, with D tentatively TRBD1 (5 bases). Germline assignment: CDR1 MNHEY and CDR2 SVGAGI. Trimming stripped 5 bases from V and 3 bases from J, with 10 bases between. This CDR3 region has 13 residues. CDR3 in amino acids: CASSPGRHTEAFF. The CDR3 DNA reads TGTGCCAGCAGTCCGGGACGGCACACTGAAGCTTTCTTT.

The rearrangement joins TRBV27 to TRBJ1-3, with D tentatively TRBD1 (5 bases). Germline V CDR1 and CDR2: MNHEY, SMNVEV (reference sequence). The CDR3 is 15 amino acids. The V end lost 6 bases, the J end lost 4 bases, and 16 bases lay between the germline ends. The CDR3 DNA reads TGTGCCAGCAGCACCCTAGGGGCGGGGGGAAACACCATATATTTT. Translated, it gives CASSTLGAGGNTIYF.

The genes are TRBV29-1 and TRBJ2-1; 8 bases line up with TRBD2. CDR1 is SQVTM and CDR2 is ANQGSEA in the germline V gene. The V and J ends lost 5 bases and 10 bases, in that order; junction bases with no gene match: 10. The CDR3 runs 13 residues. CDR3: CSVFEGLGFEQFF. For the CDR3, the DNA is TGCAGCGTTTTCGAGGGACTAGGGTTCGAGCAGTTCTTC.

CDR3 coding DNA: TGCGCCAGCAGCTCAGGGCCTCAACGGGGCAATCAGCCCCAGCATTTT. It encodes CASSSGPQRGNQPQHF. V and J are TRBV4-1 and TRBJ1-5; D might be TRBD1 (5 bases). The germline V gene encodes CDR1 MGHRA and CDR2 YSYEKL. V was pared by 5 bases and J by 2 bases, with 16 bases between. The CDR3 is made up of 16 amino acids.

J is TRBJ1-2 and V is TRBV7-2; D is unresolved. CDR3 length: 12 residues. V was shortened by 2 bases and J by 8 bases, with 9 bases between the two germline ends. Per the germline V gene, CDR1 is SGHTA and CDR2 is FQGNSA. This chain's CDR3 is CASSLQVGGYTF. The CDR3, as DNA: TGTGCCAGCAGCTTACAGGTGGGAGGCTACACCTTC.

V usage is TRBV27 and J usage is TRBJ2-7; 11 bases line up with TRBD1. From germline, CDR1 is MNHEY and CDR2 SMNVEV (reference sequence). This CDR3 is 15 amino acids long. V lost 4 bases to trimming and J lost 9 bases; unmatched junction nucleotides: 11. The CDR3 coding sequence is TGTGCCAGCAGTTCCTCCGGGACAGGGGGAGCAGGGCAGTACTTC. Amino acid sequence: CASSSSGTGGAGQYF.